This TCR beta chain was sequenced in a study of long-term antiretroviral therapy in people with HIV (dated by TCRdb to between 2021 and 2022). Notes on the research overall: The earliest samples were collected approximately a decade before the 2015 WHO recommendation for immediate ART, a period when ART was typically delayed until CD4 counts fell. A total of roughly 200 cryopreserved PBMC samples came from approximately 30 adults with confirmed HIV infection and were collected serially over a mean of roughly six years (range 1-12). No cross-contamination during QIAcube processing turned up in test extractions that ran a monoclonal T-cell line alongside 33 polyclonal samples. A retrospective serial study tested whether ART initiation and durable HIV suppression were associated with changes in peripheral blood TRB repertoire composition and diversity. Among the approximately 32 participants with HIV, about 11 were female. Broad study findings and their caveats: Because pre-ART samples had limited cell numbers, unsorted PBMC were profiled rather than sorted CD4+ and CD8+ T cells. A significant increase in TRB diversity was found to be associated with ART initiation, although TRB diversity was observed to remain significantly below that of transplant donor controls even after long-term ART. Compared with controls, HIV repertoires had narrower CDR3 length ranges, and the network structure pointed to an antigen-experienced repertoire that shifted only slightly toward naive after ART. Owing to limited PBMC availability, only the TCR beta chain was sequenced, without alpha chain pairing. The samples span the years 2004 to 2017, and the ART regimens used at that time may not be as effective as current regimens. Expanded TRB clones identified before ART initiation dominated the repertoire at all time points, although this dominance fluctuated and declined in many PLHIV after ART. Inferences about post-ART repertoire changes are limited because no data were available on ART adherence, viral resistance or therapy changes.

Participants were included only if at least one PBMC sample before ART initiation and at least two post-ART samples were available. All participants with HIV were treated in the United States of America. Before DNA extraction, cryopreserved samples of roughly 0.85-11 million PBMC were thawed and then washed. At the time of the earliest PBMC sample for each participant with HIV, ages ranged from roughly 23 to 60 years. Each participant contributed PBMC samples from 1-4 timepoints before ART initiation and 2-8 timepoints after ART initiation, with a median of 7 samples. Serial HIV viral load, CD4+ T-cell count, ART history and demographic data were obtained for every participant. A Qiagen kit on a QIAcube was used to extract genomic DNA from unsorted PBMC, with samples processed in batches of 12. The CDR3 sequence holds 13 residues, the cysteine and phenylalanine included. The CDR3 DNA has 39 bases and is translated from base 1. At the junction V is shortened by 5 bases and J by 4 bases, with 9 bases in between. CDR1 and CDR2, per the germline V gene, are SGHTA and FQGNSA.

This clone was seen more than once but under ten times. Which antigen it targets is not known. Base qualities are not provided; no much larger clone lies one nucleotide away. The immunoSEQ hsTCRB v3.0 assay was used at survey level resolution for TRB variable region sequencing. A depth of 40,000-50,000 T-cell genomes per sample was targeted for TRB sequencing. Pooled TRB libraries were sequenced on an Illumina MiSeq with a v3 150-cycle kit. The authors' analysis ran thus. Repertoire analysis was run in R within a reproducible Nextflow workflow that covered QC, data transformation and analysis. LymphoSeq2, an R package for exploring AIRR-Seq data, was used to implement the custom analyses. A few samples yielding fewer than 5000 total TRB sequences were excluded, leaving over 150 analyzed HIV repertoires. Among the approximately 190 retained HIV repertoires, some 60 were collected before ART initiation and approximately 130 after ART initiation. Repertoires were downsampled to 5000 TRB nucleotide sequences, and summary statistics were averaged over 100 downsampling iterations. TRB sequences were retained for analysis only if CDR3 regions of at least seven amino acids were present. Diversity was measured with a Shannon entropy-derived clonality score and the Gini coefficient. In the repertoire networks, any two of the top 5000 CDR3 amino acid sequences were linked whenever the two sequences differed by an edit distance of one. For TRB CDR3 amino acid sequences, GLIPH2 was used to predict antigen specificity groups and MHC restriction. CDR3 amino acid sequences were matched against VDJdb and McPAS-TCR to flag known CMV, EBV, HIV or tissue antigen associations. Pre-ART, post-ART and control groups were compared with Wilcoxon signed-rank tests and Holm-Bonferroni correction. Held by TCRdb, this immuneACCESS table contains in-frame sequences only and omits some clones. Under half of the omission traces to an unresolved V gene where checked; the cause of the rest is unknown. Clone size and V and J calls were adopted from that table, with D and trimming inferred from the DNA. The sample includes 30,000 to 35,000 clones, with over 70% observed a single time. Clones ranked in the top ten supply 8% to 9% of the sample.

The chain links TRBV7-2 with TRBJ1-5; TRBD1 is possibly the D segment (5 matching bases). The input for sequencing was unsorted PBMCs, taken 3.1 years after starting antiretroviral therapy. This TCR derives from a woman in her 50s with HIV. The CDR3 protein is CASSAGPNQPQHF. The DNA sequence is as follows: TGTGCCAGCAGCGCGGGACCGAATCAGCCCCAGCATTTT.